Presented here are 6 T cell receptor beta chains from one specimen sequenced in a study of early stage breast cancer tumors. The repertoire was sequenced with immunoSEQ multiplex PCR; TCRdb's copy has only in-frame clones and lacks some. The sample consists of 60,000 to 80,000 clones, around 85% of them appearing once. The sample comprised blood. These receptors all come from a person in their sixties with breast cancer.

The chain joins TRBV19 to TRBJ2-2, with 8 bases fitting TRBD1. This CDR3 comprises 15 residues. J gave up 1 base and V 3 bases, and 1 base lay outside the gene matches. CDR1 is LNHDA, CDR2 SQIVND, per germline (reference sequence). In DNA, the CDR3 is TGTGCCAGTAGTATTGGGACAGGGAACACCGGGGAGCTGTTTTTT. Translating it yields CASSIGTGNTGELFF.

The chain carries TRBV10-3 and TRBJ2-7, with TRBD2 identical over 9 bases. With V trimmed by 1 base and J by 6 bases, 7 bases remained unmatched. Germline-derived CDR1 and CDR2 are ENHRY and SYGVKD. The CDR3 is made up of 15 amino acids. The CDR3 is CAISEYGSGSFEQYF. Here the CDR3 DNA reads TGTGCCATCAGTGAGTATGGTAGCGGGAGCTTCGAGCAGTACTTC.

The gene calls are TRBV5-4 and TRBJ2-3; 15 positions agree with TRBD2. CDR3 size: 16 residues. J was trimmed by 5 bases and V by 4 bases; bases with no gene match: 5. The germline V gene encodes CDR1 SGHNT and CDR2 YYREEE (reference sequence). DNA of the CDR3: TGTGCCAGCAGCACTGGGACTAGCGGGAGGAGAGATACGCAGTATTTT. The encoded protein is CASSTGTSGRRDTQYF. Full variable domain (rest looked up from reference TRBV5-4 and TRBJ2-3): ETGVTQSPTHLIKTRGQQVTLRCSSQSGHNTVSWYQQALGQGPQFIFQYYREEENGRGNFPPRFSGLQFPNYSSELNVNALELDDSALYLCASSTGTSGRRDTQYFGPGTRLTVL.

CDR3 residues: CASSSEQGTLRDTQYF. CDR3 nucleotides: TGTGCCAGCAGCTCCGAACAGGGGACTCTCCGGGATACGCAGTATTTT. This chain connects TRBV5-4 to TRBJ2-3; tentative D call: TRBD1 (7 bases). Germline CDR1 SGHNT, CDR2 YYREEE (reference sequence). The V end lost 3 bases, the J end lost 6 bases, and 20 bases lay between the germline ends. The CDR3 covers 16 residues.

The chain recombines TRBV7-8 with TRBJ2-1; 9 bases agree with TRBD1. Germline values: CDR1 SGHVS, CDR2 FQNEAQ. This CDR3 is built from 17 residues. V gave up 2 bases and J gave up 2 bases; unmatched junction bases: 7. The CDR3, as DNA: TGTGCCAGCAGCTTATTCCGGGGACAGGGCACCTACAATGAGCAGTTCTTC. Its protein is CASSLFRGQGTYNEQFF.

The genes are TRBV30 and TRBJ1-2, with D unresolved. The CDR3 contains 12 residues. Trimming stripped 0 bases from V and 5 bases from J, with 7 bases between. Per the germline V gene, CDR1 is GTSNPN and CDR2 is SVGIG (reference sequence). Written as DNA, the CDR3 is TGTGCCTGGAGTGTAGGGCCATATGGCTACACCTTC. It is translated as CAWSVGPYGYTF.